These T cell receptor beta chains were read from a single sample in a study of T cells in localized non-small cell lung cancer. Assay used: immunoSEQ multiplex PCR; TCRdb lists only in-frame clones, some missing. The table shows around 83,000 clones, with approximately 90% occurring only once. This specimen consisted of peripheral blood, obtained before any cancer treatment. The receptors stem from a man aged 35-69 years with stage I squamous cell lung carcinoma. CDR3s include the opening cysteine and the closing phenylalanine or tryptophan. A D gene is named only where the DNA matches it firmly. Clone size is not always given. Where it is, it says once, few, many or a class for expanded clones.

>TRBV6-5|-|-|TRBJ1-2
TGTGCCAGCAGACAGGCCTATGGCTACACCTTC
CASRQAYGYTF
>TRBV2|-|-|TRBJ1-2
TGTGCCAGCAGTGGACAGTCTGTGTATGGCTACACCTTC
CASSGQSVYGYTF
>TRBV5-1|-|TRBD1|TRBJ2-7
TGCGCCAGCAGCTTGGACAGGGGCTACGAGCAGTACTTC
CASSLDRGYEQYF
>TRBV2|-|-|TRBJ1-6
TGTGCCAGCAGTGGCGTTGGGGGTTCTAATTCACCCCTCCACTTT
CASSGVGGSNSPLHF
>TRBV5-6|-|-|TRBJ1-4
TGTGCCAGCAGCTTTTGGGACTGGAATGAAAAACTGTTTTTT
CASSFWDWNEKLFF
>TRBV5-1|-|-|TRBJ2-5
TGCGCCAGCAACCGTCTGGGGGGGCCTCGGGAGACCCAGTACTTC
CASNRLGGPRETQYF
>TRBV19|-|-|TRBJ2-7
TGTGCCAGTAGTATGACCGGGACCAGAGGGCTCAACGAGCAGTACTTC
CASSMTGTRGLNEQYF
>TRBV7-2|-|TRBD1|TRBJ1-3
TGTGCCAGCAGCCCCTCGACAGGGTCAGGCGGAAACACCATATATTTT
CASSPSTGSGGNTIYF
>TRBV5-4|-|TRBD1|TRBJ1-1
TGTGCCAGCAGCCTCCCACAGGGGAGGTACACTGAAGCTTTCTTT
CASSLPQGRYTEAFF
>TRBV7-8|-|-|TRBJ1-5
TGTGCCAGCAGCTTATCAGGGACCACCGATCAGCCCCAGCATTTT
CASSLSGTTDQPQHF
>TRBV7-3|-|TRBD2|TRBJ2-2
TGTGCCAGCAGCTTAACGGGGCTAGCGGGGAAGTCCGGGGAGCTGTTTTTT
CASSLTGLAGKSGELFF
>TRBV25-1|-|-|TRBJ1-1
TGTGCCAGCAGTGACCTGGGTCGCGATGGAGCTTTCTTT
CASSDLGRDGAFF
>TRBV19|-|-|TRBJ1-3
TGTGCCAGTAGTCGATGGGGACGCCCTGGAAACACCATATATTTT
CASSRWGRPGNTIYF
>TRBV4-1|once|-|TRBJ2-7
TGCGCCAGCAGCCAAGAACGCTTCATTACTTGCTACGAGCAGTACTTC
CASSQERFITCYEQYF
>TRBV19|-|-|TRBJ1-2
TGTGCCAGTAGTCCTGTAGCCGGAGCTAACTATGGCTACACCTTC
CASSPVAGANYGYTF
>TRBV9|-|TRBD1|TRBJ1-3
TGTGCCAGCAGCGGACCGGGACAGATCTCTGGAAACACCATATATTTT
CASSGPGQISGNTIYF
>TRBV4-2|-|-|TRBJ1-2
TGTGCCAGCAGCCAAGATCAGGGCGTAAGGAGTGGCTACACCTTC
CASSQDQGVRSGYTF
>TRBV5-1|-|-|TRBJ1-4
TGCGCCAGCAGCTTCGAACCAGGGATTGGTAATGAAAAACTGTTTTTT
CASSFEPGIGNEKLFF
>TRBV4-2|-|-|TRBJ2-5
TGTGCCAGCAGCCAAGAGTCGCGGCAAGAGACCCAGTACTTC
CASSQESRQETQYF
>TRBV18|-|-|TRBJ1-2
TGTGCCAGCTCACCACCGACCGGCCGGGGCTATGGCTACACCTTC
CASSPPTGRGYGYTF
>TRBV7-6|few|-|TRBJ1-2
TGTGCCAGCAGCCGAGAGACAGGTCTTGGCTACACCTTC
CASSRETGLGYTF
>TRBV7-9|-|-|TRBJ1-5
TGTGCCAGCAGCTTCGGTTTGGGAGCCCAGCCCCAGCATTTT
CASSFGLGAQPQHF
>TRBV4-1|-|TRBD1|TRBJ1-5
TGCGCCAGCAGCCATCACGGACAGGGGGATCAGCCCCAGCATTTT
CASSHHGQGDQPQHF
>TRBV7-2|-|-|TRBJ2-2
TGTGCCAGCAGCTTACAGCTGACCGGGGAGCTGTTTTTT
CASSLQLTGELFF
>TRBV4-1|-|-|TRBJ1-1
TGCGCCAGCAGCCAGACAGATTTTATTCGGGCCACTGAAGCTTTCTTT
CASSQTDFIRATEAFF
>TRBV6-6|-|-|TRBJ2-1
TGTGCCAGCAGTAGAGGTAGCTCCTACAATGAGCAGTTCTTC
CASSRGSSYNEQFF
>TRBV14|-|-|TRBJ2-5
TGTGCCAGCAGCGAATTGGGACCGCTGGTGGGAGAGACCCAGTACTTC
CASSELGPLVGETQYF
>TRBV11-3|-|-|TRBJ2-3
TGTGCCAGCAGCTTAGGGCAAGATACGCAGTATTTT
CASSLGQDTQYF
>TRBV27|-|TRBD2|TRBJ2-1
TGTGCCAGCAGTTTTAGCGGGGCGAATTACAATGAGCAGTTCTTC
CASSFSGANYNEQFF
>TRBV7-7|-|-|TRBJ2-3
TGTGCCAGCAGCTTAGTGTTTATATCGAAGCGTCATTTT
CASSLVFISKRHF
>TRBV6-1|few|-|TRBJ1-5
TGTGCCAGCAGTGATTCATCGCCCCAGCATTTT
CASSDSSPQHF
>TRBV18|-|-|TRBJ2-7
TGTGCCAGCTCACCAAGGGGGGCCTCCTACGAGCAGTACTTC
CASSPRGASYEQYF
>TRBV5-1|-|TRBD1|TRBJ1-1
TGCGCCAGCAGCTTGGGAGACAGGGGGATTGACACTGAAGCTTTCTTT
CASSLGDRGIDTEAFF
>TRBV10-1|-|-|TRBJ1-3
TGCGCCAGCAGTGAGTCCCGAGGAGTTTACGGAAACACCATATATTTT
CASSESRGVYGNTIYF
>TRBV6-1|-|TRBD2|TRBJ2-7
TGTGCCAGCAGTGTCTCTAGCGGGAGCTCCTACGAGCAGTACTTC
CASSVSSGSSYEQYF
>TRBV7-6|-|-|TRBJ2-7
TGTGCCAGCAGCTTAGACCAGGGATTTTACGAGCAGTACTTC
CASSLDQGFYEQYF
>TRBV7-9|-|-|TRBJ1-4
TGTGCCAGCAGCTTAGCTATCGGAGCTGCAACTAATGAAAAACTGTTTTTT
CASSLAIGAATNEKLFF
>TRBV9|-|TRBD1|TRBJ1-6
TGTGCCAGCAACCGGGACAGGGATAATTCACCCCTCCACTTT
CASNRDRDNSPLHF
>TRBV5-5|-|-|TRBJ1-4
TGTGCCAGCAGCTTTGCGACGGTTAGGAATGAAAAACTGTTTTTT
CASSFATVRNEKLFF
>TRBV27|few|-|TRBJ1-6
TGTGCCAGCAGTCTCTCTAGCTCCTATAATTCACCCCTCCACTTT
CASSLSSSYNSPLHF
>TRBV10-3|once|-|TRBJ1-5
TGTGCCATCAGTACCGGGGGAGGGAACGGTCAGCCCCAGCATTTT
CAISTGGGNGQPQHF
>TRBV6-1|-|TRBD2|TRBJ2-3
TGTGCCAGCCGGACTAGCGGTCGCACAGATACGCAGTATTTT
CASRTSGRTDTQYF
>TRBV6-1|-|TRBD1|TRBJ1-5
TGTGCCAGTACACCGGGACAGGGCTACAATCAGCCCCAGCATTTT
CASTPGQGYNQPQHF
>TRBV7-2|-|-|TRBJ1-6
TGTGCCAGCAGCTTACTAAGAGACCATTCACCCCTCCACTTT
CASSLLRDHSPLHF
>TRBV5-1|-|-|TRBJ2-2
TGCGCCAGCAGTCTAAGAGGGAACACCGGGGAGCTGTTTTTT
CASSLRGNTGELFF
>TRBV2|few|-|TRBJ2-7
TGTGCCAGCAGTAAAGGGGGTAGGTTAGAGCAGTACTTC
CASSKGGRLEQYF
>TRBV5-1|-|-|TRBJ2-7
TGCGCCAGCAGCCAAATTCAGACAGACTATGTGCAGTACTTC
CASSQIQTDYVQYF
>TRBV19|-|TRBD1|TRBJ1-6
TGTGCCAGTAGTCCCGGGACAGGCTATAATTCACCCCTCCACTTT
CASSPGTGYNSPLHF
>TRBV6-6|-|-|TRBJ1-1
TGTGCCAGCAGTTACCCGGACGTTAATGAAGCTTTCTTT
CASSYPDVNEAFF
>TRBV7-8|-|-|TRBJ1-2
TGTGCCAGCAGCTTACTACCCGGGCCCGACTATGGCTACACCTTC
CASSLLPGPDYGYTF
>TRBV18|-|TRBD1|TRBJ2-6
TGTGCCAGCTCACCTCGACAGGGGGCTAGCTCTGGGGCCAACGTCCTGACTTTC
CASSPRQGASSGANVLTF
>TRBV28|-|-|TRBJ2-7
TGTGCCAGCAGCCAACTTCGCGAGCAGTACTTC
CASSQLREQYF
>TRBV7-3|-|-|TRBJ1-2
TGTGCCAGCAGCCCGGGACACCGCGACTATGGCTACACCTTC
CASSPGHRDYGYTF
>TRBV6-1|-|-|TRBJ1-3
TGTGCCAGCATCTCCCGGACACGACCTTGGGACACCATATATTTT
CASISRTRPWDTIYF
>TRBV4-1|-|-|TRBJ1-4
TGCGCCAGTGCCAGGCTGCTCGGCGAAAAACTGTTTTTT
CASARLLGEKLFF